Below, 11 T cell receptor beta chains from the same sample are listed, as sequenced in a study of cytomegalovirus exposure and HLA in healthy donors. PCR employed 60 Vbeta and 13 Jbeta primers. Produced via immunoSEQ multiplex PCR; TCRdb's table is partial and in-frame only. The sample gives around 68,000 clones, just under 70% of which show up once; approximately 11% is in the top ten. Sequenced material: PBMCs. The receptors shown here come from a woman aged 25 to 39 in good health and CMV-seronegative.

CDR3 bases: TGTGCCAGCAGTTACCTTAGCGGGGGGGCGAACACCGGGGAGCTGTTTTTT. The encoded protein is CASSYLSGGANTGELFF. The V gene is TRBV27, the J gene TRBJ2-2; the match to TRBD2 covers 11 bases. With V trimmed by 4 bases and J by 0 bases, 4 bases remained unmatched. Germline V gene lookup returns CDR1 MNHEY and CDR2 SMNVEV (reference sequence). The CDR3 spans 17 residues.

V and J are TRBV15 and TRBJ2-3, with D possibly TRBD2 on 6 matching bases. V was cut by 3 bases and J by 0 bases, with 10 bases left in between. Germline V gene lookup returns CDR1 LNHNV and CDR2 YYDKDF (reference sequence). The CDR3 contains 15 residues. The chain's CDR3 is CATSRYAGSTDTQYF. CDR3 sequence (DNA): TGTGCCACCAGCAGGTACGCGGGGAGCACAGATACGCAGTATTTT. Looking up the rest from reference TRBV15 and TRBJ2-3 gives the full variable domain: DAMVIQNPRYQVTQFGKPVTLSCSQTLNHNVMYWYQQKSSQAPKLLFHYYDKDFNNEADTPDNFQSRRPNTSFCFLDIRSPGLGDTAMYLCATSRYAGSTDTQYFGPGTRLTVL.

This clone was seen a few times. CDR3 DNA sequence: TGTGCCAGTAGTCATGGACAGGTCAATCAGCCCCAGCATTTT. Residues: CASSHGQVNQPQHF. This chain uses TRBV19 with TRBJ1-5; 7 nucleotides match TRBD1. Germline lookup yields CDR1 LNHDA and CDR2 SQIVND (reference sequence). CDR3 length: 14 amino acids. V trimming: 5 bases; J trimming: 3 bases; junction bases outside the gene matches: 4.

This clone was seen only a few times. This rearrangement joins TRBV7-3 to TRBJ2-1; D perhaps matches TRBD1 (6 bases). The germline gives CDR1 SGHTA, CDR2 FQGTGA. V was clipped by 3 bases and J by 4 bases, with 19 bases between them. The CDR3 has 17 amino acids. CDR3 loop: CASSLVGGDGGYNEQFF. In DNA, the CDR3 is TGTGCCAGCAGCTTGGTTGGGGGCGACGGCGGTTACAATGAGCAGTTCTTC.

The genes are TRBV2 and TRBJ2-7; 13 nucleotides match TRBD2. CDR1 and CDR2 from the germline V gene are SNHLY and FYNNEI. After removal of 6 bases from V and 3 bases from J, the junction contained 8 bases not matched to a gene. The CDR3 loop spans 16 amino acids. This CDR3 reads CASSAPTSGGNYEQYF. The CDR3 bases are TGTGCCAGCAGCGCCCCGACTAGCGGGGGGAACTACGAGCAGTACTTC.

This CDR3 is CASSETGLAGKSHNEQFF. The CDR3 DNA follows: TGTGCCAGCAGTGAAACCGGACTAGCGGGGAAGTCTCACAATGAGCAGTTCTTC. This chain links TRBV25-1 with TRBJ2-1; 12 bases are shared with TRBD2. V was pared by 2 bases and J by 5 bases, with 10 bases of the junction left unmatched. The CDR3 loop spans 18 amino acids. Germline CDR1 and CDR2: MGHDK and SYGVNS.

The CDR3 spells CASSDRWGTGIHEQYF. CDR3 coding DNA: TGCGCCAGCAGCGATCGATGGGGGACAGGGATCCACGAGCAGTACTTC. The rearrangement uses TRBV4-1 and TRBJ2-7, with TRBD1 matching over 9 bases. Germline-derived CDR1 and CDR2 are MGHRA and YSYEKL. The CDR3 has 16 amino acids. Losses at the gene ends were 5 bases for V and 5 bases for J; bases not matched to a gene: 13.

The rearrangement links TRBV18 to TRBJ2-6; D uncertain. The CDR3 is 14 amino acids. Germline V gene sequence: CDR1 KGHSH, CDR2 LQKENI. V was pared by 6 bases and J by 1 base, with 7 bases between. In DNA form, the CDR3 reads TGTGCCAGCTCTCCTCCGTCTGGGGCCAACGTCCTGACTTTC. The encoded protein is CASSPPSGANVLTF.

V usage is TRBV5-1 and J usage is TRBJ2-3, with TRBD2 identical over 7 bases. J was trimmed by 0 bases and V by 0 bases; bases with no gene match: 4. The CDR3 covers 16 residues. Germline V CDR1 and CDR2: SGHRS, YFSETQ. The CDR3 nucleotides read TGCGCCAGCAGCTTGGGAGTAGCGGGTAGCACAGATACGCAGTATTTT. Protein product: CASSLGVAGSTDTQYF.

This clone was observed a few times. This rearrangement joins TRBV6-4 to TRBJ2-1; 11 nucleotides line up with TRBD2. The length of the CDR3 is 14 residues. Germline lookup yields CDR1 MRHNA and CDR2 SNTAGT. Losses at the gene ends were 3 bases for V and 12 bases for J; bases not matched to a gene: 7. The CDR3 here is CASSETSGDARQFF. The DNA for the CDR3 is TGTGCCAGCAGTGAGACTAGCGGGGACGCACGGCAGTTCTTC.

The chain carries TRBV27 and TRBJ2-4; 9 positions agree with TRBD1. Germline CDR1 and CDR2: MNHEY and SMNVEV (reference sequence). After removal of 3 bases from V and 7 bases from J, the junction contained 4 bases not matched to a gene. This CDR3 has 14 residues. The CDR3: CASSFRQGVNIQYF. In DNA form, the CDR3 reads TGTGCCAGCAGTTTTCGACAGGGGGTTAACATTCAGTACTTC.